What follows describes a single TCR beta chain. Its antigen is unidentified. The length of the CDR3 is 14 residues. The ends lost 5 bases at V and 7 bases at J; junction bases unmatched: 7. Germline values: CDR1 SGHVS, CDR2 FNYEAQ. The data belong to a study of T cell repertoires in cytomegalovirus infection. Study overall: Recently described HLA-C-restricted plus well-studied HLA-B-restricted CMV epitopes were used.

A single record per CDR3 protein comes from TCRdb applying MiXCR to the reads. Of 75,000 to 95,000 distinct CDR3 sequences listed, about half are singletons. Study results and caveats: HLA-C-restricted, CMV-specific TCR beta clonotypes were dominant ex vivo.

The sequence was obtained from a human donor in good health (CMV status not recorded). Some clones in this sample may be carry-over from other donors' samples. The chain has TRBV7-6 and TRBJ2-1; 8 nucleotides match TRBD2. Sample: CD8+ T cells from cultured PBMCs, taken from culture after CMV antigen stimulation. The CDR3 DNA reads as TGTGCCAGCAGCCCGGGACTAGAAGGAAATGAGCAGTTCTTC. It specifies CASSPGLEGNEQFF.